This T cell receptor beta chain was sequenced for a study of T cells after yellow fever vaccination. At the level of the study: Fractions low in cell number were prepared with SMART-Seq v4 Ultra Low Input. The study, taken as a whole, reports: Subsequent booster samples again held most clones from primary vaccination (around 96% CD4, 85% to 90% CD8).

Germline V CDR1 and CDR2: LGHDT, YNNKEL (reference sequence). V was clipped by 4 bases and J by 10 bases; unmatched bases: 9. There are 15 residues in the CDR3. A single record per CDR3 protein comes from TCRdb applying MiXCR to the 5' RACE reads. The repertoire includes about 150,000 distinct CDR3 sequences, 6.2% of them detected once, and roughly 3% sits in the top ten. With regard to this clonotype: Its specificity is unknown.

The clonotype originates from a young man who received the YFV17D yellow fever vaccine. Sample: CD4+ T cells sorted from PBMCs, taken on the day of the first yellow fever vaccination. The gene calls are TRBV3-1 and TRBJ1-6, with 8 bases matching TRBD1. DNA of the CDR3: TGTGCCAGCAGCCTAGGACAGGGAGGCGGCTCACCCCTCCACTTT. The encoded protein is CASSLGQGGGSPLHF.